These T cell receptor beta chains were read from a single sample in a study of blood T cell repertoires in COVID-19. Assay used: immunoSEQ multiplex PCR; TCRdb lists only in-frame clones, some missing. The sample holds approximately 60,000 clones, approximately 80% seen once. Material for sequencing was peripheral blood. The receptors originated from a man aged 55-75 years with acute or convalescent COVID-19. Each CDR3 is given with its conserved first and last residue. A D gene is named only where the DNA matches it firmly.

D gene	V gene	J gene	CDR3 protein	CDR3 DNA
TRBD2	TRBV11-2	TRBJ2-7	CASSLYSLSGRRYEQYF	TGTGCCAGCAGCTTATACTCTTTGAGCGGGAGGAGGTACGAGCAGTACTTC
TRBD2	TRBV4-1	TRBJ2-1	CASSPREGHGNEQFF	TGCGCCAGCAGCCCGCGGGAGGGCCATGGCAATGAGCAGTTCTTC
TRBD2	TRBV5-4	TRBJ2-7	CASSPRLAGGGHEQYF	TGTGCCAGCAGCCCCCGACTAGCGGGAGGGGGCCACGAGCAGTACTTC
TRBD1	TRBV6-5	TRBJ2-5	CASSHRGEGETQYF	TGTGCCAGCAGCCACAGGGGTGAAGGAGAGACCCAGTACTTC
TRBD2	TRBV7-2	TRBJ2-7	CASSSGLAHEQYF	TGTGCCAGCAGCTCGGGACTAGCGCACGAGCAGTACTTC
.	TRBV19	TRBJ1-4	CASSIVKQEKLFF	TGTGCCAGTAGTATAGTAAAACAGGAAAAACTGTTTTTT
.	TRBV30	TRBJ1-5	CAWRDRGFNQPQHF	TGTGCCTGGAGGGATAGGGGTTTTAATCAGCCCCAGCATTTT
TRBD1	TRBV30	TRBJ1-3	CAWSETGSSGNTIYF	TGTGCCTGGAGTGAGACAGGGAGCTCTGGAAACACCATATATTTT
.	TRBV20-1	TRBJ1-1	CSASGQTDTAAFF	TGCAGTGCTAGTGGGCAGACCGACACTGCTGCTTTCTTT
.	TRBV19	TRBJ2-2	CASSIPLAGTGELFF	TGTGCCAGTAGTATTCCGCTAGCTGGCACCGGGGAGCTGTTTTTT
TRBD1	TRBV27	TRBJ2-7	CASTSLGQGASEQYF	TGTGCCAGCACCAGTCTCGGACAGGGCGCCAGCGAGCAGTACTTC
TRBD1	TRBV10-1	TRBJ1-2	CASSAGQGRGYTF	TGCGCCAGCAGCGCGGGACAGGGTCGTGGCTACACCTTC
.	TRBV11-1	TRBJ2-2	CASTALLSGELFF	TGTGCCAGCACCGCACTCCTGAGCGGGGAGCTGTTTTTT
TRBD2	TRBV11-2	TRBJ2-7	CASSLKMGGIYEQYF	TGTGCCAGCAGCTTAAAGATGGGGGGGATCTACGAGCAGTACTTC
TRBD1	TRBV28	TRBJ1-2	CASSPGGQDHYGYTF	TGTGCCAGCAGTCCCGGGGGACAGGACCACTATGGCTACACCTTC
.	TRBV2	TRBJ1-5	CASSGEGVQPQHF	TGTGCCAGCAGTGGAGAAGGGGTCCAGCCCCAGCATTTT
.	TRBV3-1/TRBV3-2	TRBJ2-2	CASGGTGELFF	TGTGCCAGCGGAGGCACCGGGGAGCTGTTTTTT
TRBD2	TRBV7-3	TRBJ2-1	CASSLPGGLSEQFF	TGTGCCAGCAGCTTACCGGGAGGGCTCAGTGAGCAGTTCTTC
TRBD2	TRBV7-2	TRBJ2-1	CASSLATGGGVEQFF	TGTGCCAGCAGCTTAGCGACGGGAGGAGGTGTTGAGCAGTTCTTC